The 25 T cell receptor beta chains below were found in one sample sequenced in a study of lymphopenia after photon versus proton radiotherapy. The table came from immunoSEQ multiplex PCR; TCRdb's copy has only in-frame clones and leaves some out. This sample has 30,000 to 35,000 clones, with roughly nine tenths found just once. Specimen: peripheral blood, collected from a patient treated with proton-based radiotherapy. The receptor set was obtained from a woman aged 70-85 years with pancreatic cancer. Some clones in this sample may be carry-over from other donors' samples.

The CDR3, as DNA: TGTGCCAGCAGCCCTCAGGGCCAGCCCCAGCATTTT. It yields the protein CASSPQGQPQHF. The chain has TRBV7-8 and TRBJ1-5; the D gene is possibly TRBD1 (5 bases). The CDR3 extends over 12 amino acids. Germline CDR1 reads SGHVS; CDR2 reads FQNEAQ. The V end lost 5 bases, the J end lost 7 bases, and 9 bases lay between the germline ends.

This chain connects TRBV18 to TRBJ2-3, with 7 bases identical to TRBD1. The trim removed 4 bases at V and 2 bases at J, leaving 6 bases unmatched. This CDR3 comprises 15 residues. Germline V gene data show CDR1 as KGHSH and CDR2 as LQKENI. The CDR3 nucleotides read TGTGCCAGCTCACGCGAGACAGGGATCACAGATACGCAGTATTTT. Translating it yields CASSRETGITDTQYF.

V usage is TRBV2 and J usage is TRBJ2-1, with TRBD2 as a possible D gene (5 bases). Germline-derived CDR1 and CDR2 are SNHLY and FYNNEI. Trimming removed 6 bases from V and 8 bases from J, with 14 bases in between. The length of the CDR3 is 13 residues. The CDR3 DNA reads TGTGCCAGCAGCGGGAACAGTATCTATGAGCAGTTCTTC. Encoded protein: CASSGNSIYEQFF. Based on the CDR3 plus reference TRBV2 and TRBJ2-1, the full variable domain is EPEVTQTPSHQVTQMGQEVILRCVPISNHLYFYWYRQILGQKVEFLVSFYNNEISEKSEIFDDQFSVERPDGSNFTLKIRSTKLEDSAMYFCASSGNSIYEQFFGPGTRLTVL.

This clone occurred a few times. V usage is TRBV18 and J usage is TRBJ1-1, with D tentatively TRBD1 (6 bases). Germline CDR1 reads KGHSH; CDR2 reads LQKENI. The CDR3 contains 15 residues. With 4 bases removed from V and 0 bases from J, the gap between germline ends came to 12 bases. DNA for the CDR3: TGTGCCAGCTCACAAGGACAGCGTTTGAACACTGAAGCTTTCTTT. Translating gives CASSQGQRLNTEAFF.

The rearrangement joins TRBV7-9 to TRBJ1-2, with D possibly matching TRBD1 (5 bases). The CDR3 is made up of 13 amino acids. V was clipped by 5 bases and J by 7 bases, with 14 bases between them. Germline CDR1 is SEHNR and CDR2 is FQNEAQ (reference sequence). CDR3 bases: TGTGCCAGCAGCGTCGACAGTCACTCTGGCTACACCTTC. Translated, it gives CASSVDSHSGYTF. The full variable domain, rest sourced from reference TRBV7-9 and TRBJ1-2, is DTGVSQNPRHKITKRGQNVTFRCDPISEHNRLYWYRQTLGQGPEFLTYFQNEAQLEKSRLLSDRFSAERPKGSFSTLEIQRTEQGDSAMYLCASSVDSHSGYTFGSGTRLTVV.

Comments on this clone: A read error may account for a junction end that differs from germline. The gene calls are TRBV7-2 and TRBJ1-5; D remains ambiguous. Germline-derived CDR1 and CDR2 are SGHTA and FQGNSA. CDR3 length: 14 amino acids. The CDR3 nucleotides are TGTGCCAGCAGCATAGCGGACAGCAATCAGCCCCAGCATTTT. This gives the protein CASSIADSNQPQHF. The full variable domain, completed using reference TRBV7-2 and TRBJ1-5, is GAGVSQSPSNKVTEKGKDVELRCDPISGHTALYWYRQSLGQGLEFLIYFQGNSAPDKSGLPSDRFSAERTGGSVSTLTIQRTQQEDSAVYLCASSIADSNQPQHFGDGTRLSIL.

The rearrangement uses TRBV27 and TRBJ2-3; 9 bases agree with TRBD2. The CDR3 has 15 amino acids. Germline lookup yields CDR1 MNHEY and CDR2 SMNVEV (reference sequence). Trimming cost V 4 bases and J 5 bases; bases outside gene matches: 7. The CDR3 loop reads CASSWVAGARDTQYF. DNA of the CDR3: TGTGCCAGCAGTTGGGTAGCGGGAGCTAGAGATACGCAGTATTTT.

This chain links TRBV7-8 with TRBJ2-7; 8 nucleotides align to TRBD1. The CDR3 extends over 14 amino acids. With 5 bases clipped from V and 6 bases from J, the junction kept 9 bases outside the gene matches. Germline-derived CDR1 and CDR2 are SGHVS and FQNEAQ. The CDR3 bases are TGTGCCAGCAGCCCACAGGGGGGAATTACCGAGCAGTACTTC. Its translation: CASSPQGGITEQYF.

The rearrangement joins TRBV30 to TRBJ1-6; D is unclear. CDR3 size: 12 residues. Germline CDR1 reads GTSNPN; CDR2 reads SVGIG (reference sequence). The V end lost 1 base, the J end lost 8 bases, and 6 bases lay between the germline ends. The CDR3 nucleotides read TGTGCCTGGAGTGCCACCGATTCACCCCTCCACTTT. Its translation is CAWSATDSPLHF. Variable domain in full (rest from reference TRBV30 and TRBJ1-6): SQTIHQWPATLVQPVGSPLSLECTVEGTSNPNLYWYRQAAGRGLQLLFYSVGIGQISSEVPQNLSASRPQDRQFILSSKKLLLSDSGFYLCAWSATDSPLHFGNGTRLTVT.

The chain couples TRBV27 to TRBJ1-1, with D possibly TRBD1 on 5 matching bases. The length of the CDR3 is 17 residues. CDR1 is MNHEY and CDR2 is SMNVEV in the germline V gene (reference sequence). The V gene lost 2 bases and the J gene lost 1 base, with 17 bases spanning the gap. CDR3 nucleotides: TGTGCCAGCAGTTTAACCCTCGGGACGGATACGAACACTGAAGCTTTCTTT. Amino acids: CASSLTLGTDTNTEAFF.

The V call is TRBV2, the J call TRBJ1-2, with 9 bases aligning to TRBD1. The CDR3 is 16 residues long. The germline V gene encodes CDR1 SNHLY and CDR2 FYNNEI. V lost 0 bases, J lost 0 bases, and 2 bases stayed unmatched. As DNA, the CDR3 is TGTGCCAGCAGTGAAGCCCGGACAGGGGCTAACTATGGCTACACCTTC. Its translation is CASSEARTGANYGYTF. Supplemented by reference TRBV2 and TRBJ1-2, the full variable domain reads EPEVTQTPSHQVTQMGQEVILRCVPISNHLYFYWYRQILGQKVEFLVSFYNNEISEKSEIFDDQFSVERPDGSNFTLKIRSTKLEDSAMYFCASSEARTGANYGYTFGSGTRLTVV.

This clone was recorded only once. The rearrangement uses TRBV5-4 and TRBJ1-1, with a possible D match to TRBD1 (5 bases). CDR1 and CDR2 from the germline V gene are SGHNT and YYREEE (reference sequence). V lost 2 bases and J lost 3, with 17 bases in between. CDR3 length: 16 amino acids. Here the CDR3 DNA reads TGTGCCAGCAGCTTTCCGATCGAGGGGTCGCACACTGAAGCTTTCTTT. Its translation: CASSFPIEGSHTEAFF.

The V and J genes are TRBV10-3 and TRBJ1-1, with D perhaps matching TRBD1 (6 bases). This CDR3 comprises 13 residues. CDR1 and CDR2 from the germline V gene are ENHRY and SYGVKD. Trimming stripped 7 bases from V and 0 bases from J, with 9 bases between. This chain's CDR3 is CAINTGLNTEAFF. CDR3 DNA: TGTGCCATCAACACAGGGTTGAACACTGAAGCTTTCTTT.

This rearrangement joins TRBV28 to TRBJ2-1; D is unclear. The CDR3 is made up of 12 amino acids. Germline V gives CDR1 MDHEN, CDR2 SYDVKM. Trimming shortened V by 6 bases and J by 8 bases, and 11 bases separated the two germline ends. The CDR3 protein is CASSLGNYEQFF. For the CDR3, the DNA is TGTGCCAGCAGCCTAGGGAATTATGAGCAGTTCTTC.

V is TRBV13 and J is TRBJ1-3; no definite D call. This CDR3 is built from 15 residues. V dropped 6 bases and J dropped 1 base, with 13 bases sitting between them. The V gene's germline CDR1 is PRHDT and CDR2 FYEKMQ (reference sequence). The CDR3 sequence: CASRSREISGNTIYF. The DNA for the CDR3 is TGTGCCAGCAGGTCCCGGGAGATATCTGGAAACACCATATATTTT.

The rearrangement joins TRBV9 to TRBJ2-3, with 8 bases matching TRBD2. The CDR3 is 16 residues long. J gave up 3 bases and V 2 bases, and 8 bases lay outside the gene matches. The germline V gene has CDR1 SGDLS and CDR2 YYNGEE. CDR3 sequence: CASSVSGLAGTDTQYF. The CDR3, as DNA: TGTGCCAGCAGCGTGAGTGGACTAGCTGGGACAGATACGCAGTATTTT.

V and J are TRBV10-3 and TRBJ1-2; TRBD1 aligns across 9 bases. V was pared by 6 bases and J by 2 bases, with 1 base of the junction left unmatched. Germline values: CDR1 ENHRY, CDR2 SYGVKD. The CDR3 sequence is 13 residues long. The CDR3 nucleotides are TGTGCCATCAGCGACAGGGGGAACTATGGCTACACCTTC. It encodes CAISDRGNYGYTF.

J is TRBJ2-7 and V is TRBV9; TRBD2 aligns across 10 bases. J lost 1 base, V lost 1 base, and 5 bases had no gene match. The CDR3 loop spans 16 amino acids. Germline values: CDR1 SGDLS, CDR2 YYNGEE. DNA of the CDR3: TGTGCCAGCAGCGTAACTAGCGGGACCCCTTCCTACGAGCAGTACTTC. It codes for CASSVTSGTPSYEQYF.

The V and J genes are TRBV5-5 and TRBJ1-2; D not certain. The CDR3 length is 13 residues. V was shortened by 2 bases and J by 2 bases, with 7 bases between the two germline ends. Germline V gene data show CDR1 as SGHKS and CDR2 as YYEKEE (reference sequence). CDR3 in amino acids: CASSFDINYGYTF. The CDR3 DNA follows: TGTGCCAGCAGCTTCGACATAAACTATGGCTACACCTTC.

This chain's CDR3 is CASSPPRGSNEQFF. As DNA, the CDR3 is TGTGCCAGCAGCCCTCCACGGGGGTCGAATGAGCAGTTCTTC. This chain uses TRBV7-6 with TRBJ2-1; TRBD2 is a possible D gene (6 bases). The germline gives CDR1 SGHVS, CDR2 FNYEAQ. The CDR3 contains 14 residues. Trimming took 5 bases from V and 7 from J, leaving 15 bases between them. Full variable domain (rest looked up from reference TRBV7-6 and TRBJ2-1): GAGVSQSPRYKVTKRGQDVALRCDPISGHVSLYWYRQALGQGPEFLTYFNYEAQQDKSGLPNDRFSAERPEGSISTLTIQRTEQRDSAMYRCASSPPRGSNEQFFGPGTRLTVL.

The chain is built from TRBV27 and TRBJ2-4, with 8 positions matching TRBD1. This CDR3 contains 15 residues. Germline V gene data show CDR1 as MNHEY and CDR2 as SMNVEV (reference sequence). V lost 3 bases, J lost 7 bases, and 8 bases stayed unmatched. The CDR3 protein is CASSFGTGEWNIQYF. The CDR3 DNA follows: TGTGCCAGCAGTTTTGGGACAGGCGAGTGGAACATTCAGTACTTC.

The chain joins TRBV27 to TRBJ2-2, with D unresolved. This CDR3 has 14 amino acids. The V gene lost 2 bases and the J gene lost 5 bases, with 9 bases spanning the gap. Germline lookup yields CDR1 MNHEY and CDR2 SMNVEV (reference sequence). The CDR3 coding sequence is TGTGCCAGCAGTTTAGGTCAGACGACCGGGGAGCTGTTTTTT. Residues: CASSLGQTTGELFF.

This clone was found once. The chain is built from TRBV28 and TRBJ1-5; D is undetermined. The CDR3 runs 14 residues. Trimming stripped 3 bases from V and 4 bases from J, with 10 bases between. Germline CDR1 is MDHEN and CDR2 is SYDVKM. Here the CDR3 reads CASSFSQSNQPQHF. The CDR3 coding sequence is TGTGCCAGCAGTTTCTCCCAGAGTAATCAGCCCCAGCATTTT.

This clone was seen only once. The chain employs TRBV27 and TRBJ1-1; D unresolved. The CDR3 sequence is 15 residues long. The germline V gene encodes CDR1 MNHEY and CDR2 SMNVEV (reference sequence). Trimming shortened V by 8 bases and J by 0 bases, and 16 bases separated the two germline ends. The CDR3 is CASLKVGRLNTEAFF. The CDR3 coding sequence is TGTGCCAGCCTTAAAGTTGGGCGGTTGAACACTGAAGCTTTCTTT.

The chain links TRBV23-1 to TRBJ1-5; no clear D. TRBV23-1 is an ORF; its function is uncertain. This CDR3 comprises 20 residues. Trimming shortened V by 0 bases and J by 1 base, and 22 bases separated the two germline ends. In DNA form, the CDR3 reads TGCGCCAGCAGTCAATCGAAGGGCGGAACCCTGTCGTGGAGCAATCAGCCCCAGCATTTT. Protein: CASSQSKGGTLSWSNQPQHF.